This is a list of T cell receptor beta chains from one sample in a study of chemoradiotherapy in HPV16-positive cancers. The protocol was immunoSEQ multiplex PCR, while the TCRdb copy is restricted to in-frame clones and leaves out a portion. The sample includes about 4,300 clones, around 80% seen only once; the top ten take roughly 8.9%. Sample: tumor tissue, taken from a patient who underwent chemoradiotherapy. The source of these receptors is a human donor with HPV-associated anogenital cancer. Both conserved end residues are part of each CDR3. Fields, in order: J gene, clone size, V gene, D gene, CDR3 protein, CDR3 DNA. D genes are given only for firm matches. Clone size, where shown, is once, few, many, or a class for clones that have expanded.

TRBJ2-7	.	TRBV11-2	.	CASSLDGQPYEQYF	TGTGCCAGCAGCTTAGACGGACAGCCCTACGAGCAGTACTTC
TRBJ1-2	.	TRBV7-2	.	CASRIEQGSWGYTF	TGTGCCAGCAGAATCGAACAGGGAAGCTGGGGCTACACCTTC
TRBJ1-1	.	TRBV30	.	CAWSLAGNTEAFF	TGTGCCTGGAGCTTAGCGGGGAACACTGAAGCTTTCTTT
TRBJ1-5	.	TRBV21-1	.	CASSKRGMPQHF	TGTGCCAGCAGCAAGCGGGGAATGCCCCAGCATTTT
TRBJ2-1	.	TRBV2	TRBD1	CASSVGTDNEQFF	TGTGCCAGCAGTGTAGGGACAGACAATGAGCAGTTCTTC
TRBJ1-1	.	TRBV11-2	.	CASSLDRLNTEAFF	TGTGCCAGCAGCTTAGATCGCCTAAACACTGAAGCTTTCTTT
TRBJ2-1	.	TRBV11-2	TRBD1	CASSEGVGQGAGGRQFF	TGTGCCAGCAGCGAAGGTGTGGGACAGGGGGCGGGAGGAAGGCAGTTCTTC
TRBJ1-6	.	TRBV27	.	CASSLFQGRYSPLHF	TGTGCCAGCAGTTTATTTCAGGGGAGATATTCACCCCTCCACTTT
TRBJ2-1	.	TRBV18	.	CASSPPDNEQFF	TGTGCCAGCTCACCACCGGACAATGAGCAGTTCTTC
TRBJ1-2	.	TRBV5-6	TRBD1	CASSGDSFNYGYTF	TGTGCCAGCAGCGGGGACAGCTTTAACTATGGCTACACCTTC
TRBJ2-3	.	TRBV7-2	TRBD2	CASSPQTGGGRVDTQYF	TGTGCCAGCAGCCCGCAGACCGGGGGGGGCCGAGTTGATACGCAGTATTTT
TRBJ1-2	.	TRBV6-5	.	CASSYSSSLYGYTF	TGTGCCAGCAGTTACTCGAGCAGCCTTTATGGCTACACCTTC
TRBJ2-1	few	TRBV19	.	CASSIMAGSYNEQFF	TGTGCCAGTAGTATAATGGCGGGCTCCTACAATGAGCAGTTCTTC
TRBJ2-3	few	TRBV6-1	TRBD2	CASSELAGGPDTQYF	TGTGCCAGCAGTGAACTAGCGGGAGGGCCAGATACGCAGTATTTT
TRBJ1-3	.	TRBV6-4	.	CASPPPGAFSGNTIYF	TGTGCCAGCCCCCCCCCGGGGGCTTTCTCTGGAAACACCATATATTTT
TRBJ2-2	.	TRBV10-2	TRBD2	CASETSGGNTGELFF	TGCGCCAGCGAGACTAGCGGGGGGAACACCGGGGAGCTGTTTTTT
TRBJ1-6	.	TRBV5-4	.	CASSLGGNSPLHF	TGTGCCAGCAGCTTGGGGGGGAATTCACCCCTCCACTTT
TRBJ1-2	.	TRBV30	TRBD1	CAWSTTGDYTF	TGTGCCTGGAGTACTACAGGGGACTACACCTTC
TRBJ1-1	large	TRBV5-8	.	CASRKSENTEAFF	TGTGCCAGCCGAAAGTCGGAGAACACTGAAGCTTTCTTT
TRBJ2-5	.	TRBV5-6	TRBD1	CASSSGTGRLETQYF	TGTGCCAGCAGCTCCGGGACAGGGCGATTGGAGACCCAGTACTTC
TRBJ2-3	.	TRBV25-1	TRBD2	CASSAGGHTDTQYF	TGTGCCAGCAGTGCGGGGGGTCACACAGATACGCAGTATTTT
TRBJ2-1	.	TRBV7-6	.	CASSLGGMLRHEQFF	TGTGCCAGCAGCTTAGGGGGAATGTTGCGACATGAGCAGTTCTTC
TRBJ2-7	once	TRBV5-1	TRBD2	CASSLTASGRDEQYF	TGCGCCAGCAGCTTGACAGCTAGCGGGAGGGATGAGCAGTACTTC
TRBJ2-1	.	TRBV7-8	TRBD1	CASSLRDSRANEQFF	TGTGCCAGCAGCTTAAGGGACAGTAGAGCCAATGAGCAGTTCTTC
TRBJ2-7	.	TRBV29-1	.	CSVVPGARTEPYEQYF	TGCAGCGTTGTCCCGGGTGCGAGGACGGAACCCTACGAGCAGTACTTC
TRBJ1-1	.	TRBV2	.	CASSSLEDTEAFF	TGTGCCAGCAGTTCCCTGGAGGACACTGAAGCTTTCTTT
TRBJ2-7	.	TRBV2	.	CASSFVGEQYF	TGTGCCAGCAGTTTCGTAGGCGAGCAGTACTTC
TRBJ2-7	once	TRBV19	.	CASSTQPTASTEQYF	TGTGCCAGTAGTACCCAACCGACAGCTTCAACTGAGCAGTACTTC
TRBJ1-4	.	TRBV27	.	CASSRYWNIQGNSLGKLFF	TGTGCCAGCAGCCGCTACTGGAATATACAGGGAAATTCTTTAGGAAAACTGTTTTTT
TRBJ1-6	few	TRBV10-1	.	CASSGDHRLGSPLHF	TGCGCCAGCAGTGGTGATCACCGCCTTGGGTCACCCCTCCACTTT
TRBJ2-3	.	TRBV6-1	TRBD2	CASTQDGGGIDTQYF	TGTGCCAGCACTCAAGACGGGGGAGGGATAGATACGCAGTATTTT
TRBJ1-2	.	TRBV7-2	TRBD1	CASSLAPGQLYGYTF	TGTGCCAGCAGCTTAGCCCCGGGACAGCTTTATGGCTACACCTTC
TRBJ2-1	.	TRBV6-6	.	CASSNGKGFNNEQFF	TGTGCCAGCAGCAATGGGAAAGGATTCAACAATGAGCAGTTCTTC
TRBJ1-2	.	TRBV5-6	.	CASSLNGPYGYTF	TGTGCCAGCAGCTTGAACGGACCCTATGGCTACACCTTC
TRBJ1-4	few	TRBV11-3	TRBD1	CASSLDRDSEPVTTNEKLFF	TGTGCCAGCAGCTTAGACCGGGACAGCGAACCGGTTACGACTAATGAAAAACTGTTTTTT
TRBJ2-5	.	TRBV10-3	.	CAISERWESGETQYF	TGTGCCATCAGTGAGAGGTGGGAGTCGGGAGAGACCCAGTACTTC
TRBJ2-7	.	TRBV6-1	TRBD2	CASRQGLAGDYEQYF	TGTGCCAGCAGACAAGGACTAGCGGGTGACTACGAGCAGTACTTC
TRBJ1-2	.	TRBV6-5	.	CASGPGRGYTF	TGTGCCAGCGGGCCAGGGCGAGGCTACACCTTC
TRBJ1-4	.	TRBV7-8	TRBD1	CASSFGTGATNEKLFF	TGTGCCAGCAGCTTCGGGACAGGTGCAACTAATGAAAAACTGTTTTTT
TRBJ2-2	.	TRBV10-3	TRBD1	CAISRDSNTGELFF	TGTGCCATCAGTAGGGACAGCAACACCGGGGAGCTGTTTTTT
TRBJ2-5	once	TRBV6-5	.	CASSPGGMETQYF	TGTGCCAGCAGCCCCGGGGGAATGGAGACCCAGTACTTC
TRBJ1-1	.	TRBV14	.	CASSQGGGNTEAFF	TGTGCCAGCAGCCAAGGCGGCGGGAACACTGAAGCTTTCTTT
TRBJ2-2	once	TRBV5-5	TRBD2	CASSLVAGGSLDTGELFF	TGTGCCAGCAGCTTGGTAGCGGGGGGGTCTCTAGACACCGGGGAGCTGTTTTTT
TRBJ1-1	.	TRBV7-2	TRBD1	CASSLVGGSEAFF	TGTGCCAGCAGCCTAGTAGGGGGCAGTGAAGCTTTCTTT
TRBJ1-4	.	TRBV21-1	.	CASRIGTGARDEKLFF	TGTGCCAGCAGGATAGGAACGGGGGCTAGGGATGAAAAACTGTTTTTT
TRBJ1-1	.	TRBV6-4	.	CASSDSPGITQAFF	TGTGCCAGCAGTGACTCGCCAGGGATCACCCAAGCTTTCTTT
TRBJ2-1	.	TRBV7-3	TRBD2	CASSLGLAGGSLGEQFF	TGTGCCAGCAGCTTAGGGCTAGCGGGAGGGTCCTTAGGCGAGCAGTTCTTC
TRBJ1-4	once	TRBV29-1	.	CSAWEAPEKLFF	TGCAGCGCCTGGGAGGCGCCTGAAAAACTGTTTTTT
TRBJ1-2	once	TRBV4-3	TRBD1	CASSQEGPGGAVGYGYTF	TGCGCCAGCAGCCAAGAGGGGCCAGGGGGCGCGGTGGGGTATGGCTACACCTTC
TRBJ1-5	few	TRBV14	TRBD1	CASRQNRGPSQPQHF	TGTGCCAGCAGACAAAACAGGGGGCCTAGTCAGCCCCAGCATTTT
TRBJ2-5	.	TRBV2	.	CASSGTRGETQYF	TGTGCCAGCAGTGGAACTAGAGGAGAGACCCAGTACTTC
TRBJ2-3	.	TRBV30	.	CAWGTQFGGWDTQYF	TGTGCCTGGGGAACCCAGTTTGGAGGGTGGGATACGCAGTATTTT
TRBJ2-4	.	TRBV21-1	.	CASSKVKGALAKNIQYF	TGTGCCAGCAGCAAAGTTAAGGGAGCCCTAGCCAAAAACATTCAGTACTTC